This entry concerns a single TCR beta chain. As yet, its antigen is unknown. The data are from a study of shared clonotypes between healthy human individuals. There are 18 residues in the CDR3. Trimming at V came to 0 bases and at J to 5 bases, leaving 12 bases not matched to a gene. Per the germline V gene, CDR1 is LNHNV and CDR2 is YYDKDF (reference sequence). Points from the study as a whole: Among donors, clonotype sharing was expected to be affected by sequencing depth. Sampling covered nothing but blood. Tissue TCR repertoires likely differ from those found in blood.

Repertoires were generated with immunoSEQ multiplex PCR, while TCRdb's copy carries only in-frame clones and drops some. The sample contains about 2.3 million clones, 92% of which appear only once. Sequenced sample: naive CD4+ T cells from PBMCs. The subset denotes: CD45RA+ positively selected. This receptor was taken from a man aged 18 to 35 in good health. Some clones in this sample may be carry-over from other donors' samples. The chain carries TRBV15 and TRBJ2-2; 7 positions agree with TRBD1. In DNA form, the CDR3 reads TGTGCCACCAGCAGAGATCGAATGCCGGGGACAGAGACCGGGGAGCTGTTTTTT. Translation gives CATSRDRMPGTETGELFF.